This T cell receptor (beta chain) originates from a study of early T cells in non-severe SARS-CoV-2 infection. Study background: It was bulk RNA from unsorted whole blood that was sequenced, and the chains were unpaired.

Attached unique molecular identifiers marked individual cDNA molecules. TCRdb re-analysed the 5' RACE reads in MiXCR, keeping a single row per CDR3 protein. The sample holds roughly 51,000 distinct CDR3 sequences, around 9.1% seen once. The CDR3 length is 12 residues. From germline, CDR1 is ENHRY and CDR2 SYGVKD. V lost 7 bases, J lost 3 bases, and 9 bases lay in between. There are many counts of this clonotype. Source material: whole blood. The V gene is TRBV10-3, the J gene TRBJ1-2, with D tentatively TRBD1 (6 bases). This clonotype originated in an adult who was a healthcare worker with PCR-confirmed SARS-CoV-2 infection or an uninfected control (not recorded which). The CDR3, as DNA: TGTGCCATCACGGACAGTGACTATGGCTACACCTTC. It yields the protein CAITDSDYGYTF.